This is a list of T cell receptor beta chains from one sample in a study of T cell repertoires in cytomegalovirus infection. MiXCR, applied by TCRdb to the reads, yields one record per CDR3 protein. This sample carries about 600,000 distinct CDR3 sequences, approximately 25% of them seen once, and the ten largest clones take roughly 8%. Source material: CD8+ T cells from PBMCs. These receptors originate from a human donor in good health (CMV status not recorded). Some clones in this sample may be carry-over from other donors' samples. The CDR3 runs from the conserved cysteine through the conserved F or W. D genes are given only for firm matches. Only part of the rows carry a size: once, few, many, or a class if the clone is expanded.

>TRBV13|TRBD2|TRBJ2-1|15|few
CASSSALASGYEQFF
TGTGCCAGCAGTTCCGCTCTGGCTAGCGGATATGAGCAGTTCTTC
>TRBV7-9|TRBD2|TRBJ2-3|16|few
CASSLPLAGLTDTQYF
TGTGCCAGCAGCTTACCACTAGCGGGGTTAACAGATACGCAGTATTTT
>TRBV7-9|TRBD2|TRBJ2-2|16|many
CASIWTSGDLAGELFF
TGTGCCAGCATTTGGACTAGCGGGGATCTAGCCGGGGAGCTGTTTTTT
>TRBV6-2/TRBV6-3|-|TRBJ1-2|13|many
CASSLGISYGYTF
TGTGCCAGCAGTTTAGGCATTTCCTACGGCTACACCTTC
>TRBV5-6|-|TRBJ2-7|13|few
CASSLGLADEQYF
TGTGCCAGCAGCTTGGGGCTAGCCGACGAGCAGTACTTC
>TRBV5-6|TRBD2|TRBJ2-1|16|few
CASSSLAGGIRNEQFF
TGTGCCAGCAGCTCACTAGCGGGGGGGATTAGGAATGAGCAGTTCTTC
>TRBV19|TRBD2|TRBJ2-1|15|-
CASRPGGRAYNEQFF
TGTGCCAGTAGACCGGGGGGGCGGGCCTACAATGAGCAGTTCTTC
>TRBV2|-|TRBJ1-1|12|-
CASSSGLDEAFF
TGTGCCAGCAGCTCGGGACTGGATGAAGCTTTCTTT
>TRBV29-1|-|TRBJ1-2|15|few
CSVEDRDQAFYGYTF
TGCAGCGTTGAAGACCGGGACCAAGCCTTCTATGGCTACACCTTC
>TRBV20-1|-|TRBJ2-2|14|-
CSARGSINTGELFF
TGCAGTGCTAGGGGGTCCATCAACACCGGGGAGCTGTTTTTT
>TRBV5-8|TRBD1|TRBJ2-1|12|-
CASSLDRIEQFF
TGTGCCAGCAGCCTGGACAGGATTGAGCAGTTCTTC
>TRBV20-1|TRBD1|TRBJ2-1|16|-
CSASGLVQGMVEEQFF
TGCAGTGCTAGTGGTTTGGTACAGGGGATGGTTGAGGAGCAGTTCTTC
>TRBV7-6|-|TRBJ2-1|15|-
CASSLGPKSDDEQFF
TGTGCCAGCAGCTTAGGGCCCAAAAGCGACGATGAGCAGTTCTTC
>TRBV7-4|-|TRBJ1-1|15|many
CASSLTGRGNTEAFF
TGTGCCAGCAGCTTAACGGGGAGGGGCAACACTGAAGCTTTCTTT
>TRBV15|-|TRBJ2-3|15|-
CATSRDKQGTDTQYF
TGTGCCACCAGCAGAGATAAACAGGGTACAGATACGCAGTATTTT
>TRBV14|-|TRBJ2-5|16|-
CASSQEREGPRVTQYF
TGTGCCAGCAGCCAAGAAAGAGAGGGTCCAAGAGTAACCCAGTACTTC
>TRBV10-3|-|TRBJ1-5|14|once
CAISERDGYQPQHF
TGTGCCATCAGTGAGAGGGACGGTTATCAGCCCCAGCATTTT
>TRBV27|-|TRBJ1-1|13|-
CASSHKRGGEAFF
TGTGCCAGCAGCCATAAACGCGGCGGTGAAGCTTTCTTT
>TRBV7-4|-|TRBJ1-4|18|-
CANSSDPQRALRNEKLFF
TGTGCCAACAGCTCGGACCCACAAAGGGCCCTGAGGAATGAAAAACTGTTTTTT
>TRBV6-5|TRBD1|TRBJ1-5|15|-
CASSPTGLSNQPQHF
TGTGCCAGCAGTCCGACAGGGCTTAGCAATCAGCCCCAGCATTTT
>TRBV28|-|TRBJ1-6|15|few
CASSLWGSYNSPLHF
TGTGCCAGCAGTTTGTGGGGGTCCTATAATTCACCCCTCCACTTT
>TRBV7-6|-|TRBJ1-1|15|-
CASSISSGMNTEAFF
TGTGCCAGCAGCATCTCAAGCGGGATGAACACTGAAGCTTTCTTT
>TRBV7-9|-|TRBJ2-5|16|-
CASSSPLRKEQETQYF
TGTGCCAGCAGCTCCCCCCTGCGAAAGGAACAAGAGACCCAGTACTTC
>TRBV5-1|-|TRBJ2-2|15|-
CASSYRDPNTGELFF
TGCGCCAGCAGCTACCGGGACCCAAACACCGGGGAGCTGTTTTTT
>TRBV2|-|TRBJ2-2|15|-
CASTGDLVNTGELFF
TGTGCCAGCACTGGAGATCTCGTGAACACCGGGGAGCTGTTTTTT
>TRBV7-9|TRBD1|TRBJ2-5|14|-
CASSFPGQQETQYF
TGTGCCAGCAGCTTCCCGGGACAGCAAGAGACCCAGTACTTC
>TRBV20-1|TRBD1|TRBJ2-5|13|few
CSASQGRHETQYF
TGCAGTGCTTCACAGGGGCGGCACGAGACCCAGTACTTC
>TRBV7-9|TRBD1|TRBJ1-2|15|many
CASSFGQGLSIRYTF
TGTGCCAGCAGCTTTGGACAGGGCTTGTCAATCCGCTACACCTTC
>TRBV14|-|TRBJ2-1|17|few
CASSQTIRDTEGNEQFF
TGTGCCAGCAGCCAAACTATCCGGGACACCGAGGGCAATGAGCAGTTCTTC
>TRBV7-9|-|TRBJ1-2|14|-
CASSTDPGRWGYTF
TGTGCCAGCAGCACCGACCCAGGAAGGTGGGGCTACACCTTC
>TRBV7-3|-|TRBJ1-6|18|-
CVSSFPREGYFYNSPLHF
TGTGTCAGCAGCTTTCCACGAGAGGGGTACTTCTATAATTCACCCCTCCACTTT
>TRBV7-6|TRBD1|TRBJ2-4|14|many
CASSLGQGKNIQYF
TGTGCCAGCAGCCTCGGACAGGGCAAAAACATTCAGTACTTC
>TRBV9|TRBD1|TRBJ1-2|13|-
CASTSQGNYGYTF
TGTGCCAGCACCTCACAGGGGAACTATGGCTACACCTTC
>TRBV2|-|TRBJ2-1|15|-
CASRGGLAGRGEQFF
TGTGCCAGCAGGGGGGGGCTAGCTGGCCGGGGGGAGCAGTTCTTC
>TRBV29-1|-|TRBJ2-6|12|many
CSVPSGANVLTF
TGCAGCGTTCCCTCTGGGGCCAACGTCCTGACTTTC
>TRBV20-1|TRBD2|TRBJ2-3|15|-
CSARDLAGGPDTQYF
TGCAGTGCTAGAGATCTAGCGGGGGGGCCAGATACGCAGTATTTT
>TRBV25-1|-|TRBJ1-1|17|many
CASTGSGLVGVHTEAFF
TGTGCCAGCACCGGGAGCGGGTTGGTGGGGGTGCACACTGAAGCTTTCTTT
>TRBV27|-|TRBJ2-2|14|few
CASSLWQNTGELFF
TGTGCCAGCAGTTTGTGGCAGAACACCGGGGAGCTGTTTTTT
>TRBV27|-|TRBJ1-1|13|few
CASKQALVTEAFF
TGTGCCAGCAAACAGGCTTTGGTCACTGAAGCTTTCTTT
>TRBV4-1|TRBD1|TRBJ1-4|17|many
CASSQRTGGNGDEKLFF
TGCGCCAGCAGCCAACGGACAGGGGGCAACGGGGATGAAAAACTGTTTTTT
>TRBV27|-|TRBJ2-2|16|few
CASSPRVAVPGGELFF
TGTGCCAGCAGTCCCCGGGTAGCTGTTCCCGGTGGGGAGCTGTTTTTT
>TRBV29-1|-|TRBJ2-5|15|few
CSVVPRSRVEETQYF
TGCAGCGTTGTCCCCCGAAGCAGGGTTGAAGAGACCCAGTACTTC
>TRBV6-1|TRBD2|TRBJ2-5|16|few
CASRPLAGEGGETQYF
TGTGCCAGCAGGCCATTAGCGGGGGAGGGGGGAGAGACCCAGTACTTC
>TRBV7-2|TRBD1|TRBJ2-3|14|many
CASSLGQGARLEHF
TGTGCCAGCAGCTTGGGACAGGGGGCTAGACTCGAGCATTTT
>TRBV20-1|TRBD2|TRBJ2-5|13|-
CSPRGGSGETQYF
TGCAGTCCCCGGGGAGGGAGTGGAGAGACCCAGTACTTC
>TRBV7-8|-|TRBJ2-3|15|many
CASSLETGGTDTQYF
TGTGCCAGCAGCTTAGAAACAGGAGGCACAGATACGCAGTATTTT
>TRBV6-5|-|TRBJ1-1|13|many
CASSYGMNTEAFF
TGTGCCAGCAGTTATGGGATGAACACTGAAGCTTTCTTT
>TRBV29-1|TRBD1|TRBJ1-3|14|-
CGAGTGDSGNTIYF
TGCGGCGCCGGGACAGGAGACTCTGGAAACACCATATATTTT
>TRBV4-1|TRBD2|TRBJ2-3|17|-
CASSQPGLAGGTDTQYF
TGCGCCAGCAGCCAACCTGGACTAGCGGGGGGCACAGATACGCAGTATTTT
>TRBV7-6|-|TRBJ2-2|13|-
CAIPGTNTGELFF
TGTGCCATCCCGGGGACGAACACCGGGGAGCTGTTTTTT
>TRBV28|TRBD1|TRBJ1-1|15|many
CASRHNPGGDTEAFF
TGTGCCAGCAGGCATAACCCAGGGGGCGACACTGAAGCTTTCTTT